This T cell receptor (beta chain) was obtained from a study of blood T cell repertoires in COVID-19 (dated by TCRdb to between 2020 and 2021). Describing the broader study: Recovered participants in ImmuneRACE Cohort 3 were defined as having two consecutive negative NP/OP PCR tests, clearance from a healthcare professional, or resolution of symptoms. Samples covering the acute and convalescent phases of COVID-19 were provided by collaborators in the United States, Italy and Spain. The material from the prospective study consisted of cDNA or gDNA derived from T cells, B-cell-depleted T cells, or PBMCs. Subjects who had been exposed to COVID-19, were actively infected with it, or had recovered from it provided the deeply sampled blood TCRbeta repertoires that made up the dataset. A freely available public database, intended as a resource for researchers studying the immune response to SARS-CoV-2, is where the repertoires were released. Samples were obtained from the ongoing ImmuneRACE study (first 160 participants) and from 1,254 subjects provided by 6 global collaborators. Sample metadata almost always included a de-identified subject ID, COVID-19 status, age in years and sex. HLA class I and class II types, where available, came from metadata supplied by the sample provider rather than from assay-based typing.

Here is what the overall study found, with its caveats: Clinical and demographic metadata were provided uncurated, with the amount varying by source and participant.

Enrolling through a virtual design, the prospective study's participants ranged in age from roughly 18 to 100 years and lived across about two dozen United States geographic areas. In the prospective study, cohorts were assigned on the basis of participant-reported clinical history obtained from a screening survey and a study questionnaire. In the prospective study, whole blood, serum and a nasopharyngeal or oropharyngeal swab were collected from each participant by mobile phlebotomists. Participants in the prospective study had the option to provide additional blood draws and questionnaires over a roughly two-month period. Before DNA extraction, blood samples from the prospective study were shipped at room temperature or frozen. TCRbeta CDR3 regions were amplified from genomic DNA using the immunoSEQ Assay, a bias-controlled multiplex PCR. In the original analysis: Nucleated cell counts per sample were estimated from amplification of reference gene primers within the assay. Sequence reads were collapsed and filtered to measure the absolute abundance of every unique TCRbeta CDR3 rearrangement. For each sample, productive Simpson clonality was calculated as the square root of Simpson's diversity index over productive rearrangements. The source is immuneACCESS, and TCRdb retained only in-frame sequences with V and J called. Part of the clones is not carried over; for the studies checked, unresolved V genes explain less than half of this, and the remainder is unexplained. V and J calls and clone size are given by that table; D and trimming were obtained from the DNA. This sample lists roughly 150,000 clones; 79% were detected once. Together, the top ten hold 15% to 20% of the sample.

Counted from cysteine to phenylalanine, this CDR3 has 16 amino acids. CDR3 DNA is the only sequence kept; it has 48 bases, read in frame from the first base. Between the V and J ends, shortened by 4 bases and 0 bases respectively, the junction contains 13 bases. The germline V gene yields MDHEN for CDR1 and SYDVKM for CDR2. With respect to this clone: Its antigen is still unknown. Per-base quality was not reported, and no clone a single base away is much larger than it.

Sequencing used PBMCs or T cells enriched from blood (not recorded which). The clonotype originates from a woman between 65 and 79 years old in a cohort exposed to, infected with or recovered from COVID-19 (not recorded which). The chain joins TRBV28 to TRBJ2-1, with TRBD2 tentatively as D gene (5 bases match). The CDR3 protein sequence reads: CASSSLSAGSYNEQFF. The bases are TGTGCCAGCAGTTCACTGTCCGCGGGCTCCTACAATGAGCAGTTCTTC.